These 22 T cell receptor beta chains originate from one sample sequenced in a study of blood T cell repertoires in COVID-19. Sequencing was performed with immunoSEQ multiplex PCR; in TCRdb, only in-frame clones are kept and a portion is missing. Counted here are 75,000 to 80,000 clones, 70% to 90% occurring once; the ten biggest clones make up 15% to 20%. Sequenced material: peripheral blood. All receptors come from a human donor in a cohort sampled during active COVID-19.

The genes are TRBV24-1 and TRBJ1-5, with 9 bases lining up with TRBD1. J lost 6 bases, V lost 4 bases, and 3 bases had no gene match. This CDR3 contains 14 residues. Germline CDR1 reads KGHDR; CDR2 reads SFDVKD. CDR3 sequence (DNA): TGTGCCACCAGTGAGACAGGGGGAGGTCAGCCCCAGCATTTT. This gives the protein CATSETGGGQPQHF.

The CDR3 region is CASSQELVRSSYNEQFF. The CDR3 DNA reads TGTGCCAGCAGCCAGGAACTAGTTAGGAGCTCCTACAATGAGCAGTTCTTC. This chain uses TRBV4-2 with TRBJ2-1; D perhaps matches TRBD2 (5 bases). The ends were cut back, 3 bases at V and 0 bases at J, with 15 bases in the middle. Per the germline V gene, CDR1 is LGHNA and CDR2 is YNFKEQ. CDR3 length: 17 amino acids.

V and J are TRBV19 and TRBJ2-2; 11 bases agree with TRBD2. Germline trimming cut 5 bases from V and 0 bases from J; bases unmatched to any gene: 11. The CDR3 is 19 residues long. In germline, CDR1 is LNHDA, CDR2 SQIVND (reference sequence). The CDR3 DNA follows: TGTGCCAGTAGTTCAAAGGGGGGACTAGCGGCGTCGAACACCGGGGAGCTGTTTTTT. Its translation is CASSSKGGLAASNTGELFF.

V and J are TRBV7-9 and TRBJ1-1, with D unresolved. Germline-derived CDR1 and CDR2 are SEHNR and FQNEAQ (reference sequence). This CDR3 contains 11 residues. V was pared by 5 bases and J by 3 bases, with 4 bases between. The CDR3 DNA reads as TGTGCCAGCAGCGAGGACACTGAAGCTTTCTTT. Amino acid sequence: CASSEDTEAFF.

This clone was recorded once. J is TRBJ2-6 and V is TRBV30, with D unclear. V was clipped by 0 bases and J by 4 bases, with 10 bases between them. Germline V gives CDR1 GTSNPN, CDR2 SVGIG (reference sequence). The CDR3 loop spans 15 amino acids. CDR3 sequence (DNA): TGTGCCTGGAGTGTACTTCCTCTCGGGGCCAACGTCCTGACTTTC. This sequence encodes CAWSVLPLGANVLTF.

The chain uses TRBV19 and TRBJ2-3, with TRBD2 matching 11 bases. V dropped 5 bases and J dropped 6; count of bases not matched to a gene: 10. Germline V gene lookup returns CDR1 LNHDA and CDR2 SQIVND (reference sequence). The CDR3 extends over 16 amino acids. The CDR3 spells CASSETGLAEPDTQYF. CDR3 in DNA: TGTGCCAGTAGTGAAACGGGACTAGCGGAACCTGATACGCAGTATTTT.

The chain combines TRBV27 with TRBJ2-6; 10 bases agree with TRBD1. The CDR3 has 16 residues. The V segment lost 5 bases and the J segment 6 bases; nucleotides outside the gene matches: 7. Looked up from germline, CDR1 is MNHEY and CDR2 is SMNVEV (reference sequence). In nucleotides, the CDR3 is TGTGCCAGCAGTAGACAGGGACAGGGGCCGGCCAACGTCCTGACTTTC. The encoded protein is CASSRQGQGPANVLTF. Complete variable domain (other parts from reference TRBV27 and TRBJ2-6): EAQVTQNPRYLITVTGKKLTVTCSQNMNHEYMSWYRQDPGLGLRQIYYSMNVEVTDKGDVPEGYKVSRKEKRNFPLILESPSPNQTSLYFCASSRQGQGPANVLTFGAGSRLTVL.

This clone was counted between two and nine times. The chain couples TRBV28 to TRBJ2-7; 9 nucleotides align to TRBD1. Trimming at V came to 5 bases and at J to 6 bases, leaving 11 bases not matched to a gene. CDR1 MDHEN and CDR2 SYDVKM come from the germline V gene. This CDR3 region has 15 residues. Here the CDR3 reads CASSGEGTGLGEQYF. CDR3 sequence (DNA): TGTGCCAGCAGTGGGGAGGGGACAGGGTTAGGCGAGCAGTACTTC.

This chain connects TRBV5-4 to TRBJ1-2, with TRBD1 matching over 7 bases. V lost 4 bases and J lost 3; bases outside the gene matches: 9. In germline, CDR1 is SGHNT, CDR2 YYREEE (reference sequence). The CDR3 consists of 15 residues. As DNA, the CDR3 is TGTGCCAGCAGCGGACGGACCGGGACAGACTATGGCTACACCTTC. Translated: CASSGRTGTDYGYTF.

This clone showed up just a few times. The chain has TRBV27 and TRBJ1-5; 9 bases are shared with TRBD1. The CDR3 runs 19 residues. J gave up 6 bases and V 6 bases, and 21 bases lay outside the gene matches. Germline lookup yields CDR1 MNHEY and CDR2 SMNVEV (reference sequence). The CDR3 protein is CASSALYPGGQGRGQPQHF. The CDR3 DNA reads as TGTGCCAGCAGCGCCTTATACCCCGGGGGACAGGGACGTGGTCAGCCCCAGCATTTT.

V gene TRBV5-1 combines with J gene TRBJ2-7; 11 nucleotides agree with TRBD2. CDR1 and CDR2 from the germline V gene are SGHRS and YFSETQ. The V segment lost 1 base and the J segment 0 bases; nucleotides outside the gene matches: 0. The CDR3 runs 15 residues. In nucleotides, the CDR3 is TGCGCCAGCAGCTTGACTAGCGGGAGCTCCTACGAGCAGTACTTC. It encodes CASSLTSGSSYEQYF.

The V gene is TRBV6-1, the J gene TRBJ2-1; D might be TRBD2 (5 bases). V lost 1 base and J lost 4, with 14 bases in between. Per germline, CDR1 MNHNS and CDR2 SASEGT. The CDR3 extends over 16 amino acids. CDR3 in DNA: TGTGCCAGCAGTGAAGGTAGTGGACTCCCGTACAATGAGCAGTTCTTC. This sequence encodes CASSEGSGLPYNEQFF.

The chain employs TRBV10-3 and TRBJ1-1, with TRBD1 identical over 7 bases. CDR1 is ENHRY and CDR2 is SYGVKD in the germline V gene. V dropped 6 bases and J dropped 6; count of bases not matched to a gene: 7. This CDR3 is built from 13 residues. CDR3 loop: CAIRPDQGAEAFF. The DNA for the CDR3 is TGTGCCATCAGACCAGACCAGGGGGCTGAAGCTTTCTTT.

The chain joins TRBV18 to TRBJ2-1; 7 bases are a match to TRBD1. The CDR3 runs to 15 residues. Trimming at V came to 3 bases and at J to 2 bases, leaving 4 bases not matched to a gene. Germline V gene lookup returns CDR1 KGHSH and CDR2 LQKENI. The DNA for the CDR3 is TGTGCCAGCTCACCGCCCGGGACAGCCTACAATGAGCAGTTCTTC. Translation: CASSPPGTAYNEQFF.

This chain connects TRBV29-1 to TRBJ2-5, with 9 bases aligning to TRBD1. CDR1 and CDR2 (germline): SQVTM, ANQGSEA. Unmatched junction bases numbered 4, after V lost 4 bases and J lost 4 bases. This CDR3 has 13 amino acids. CDR3 DNA sequence: TGCAGCGTTGGGGAGACAGGGGGAGAGACCCAGTACTTC. Protein sequence: CSVGETGGETQYF.

V is TRBV19 and J is TRBJ2-2; TRBD2 aligns across 8 bases. V lost 8 bases, J lost 6 bases, and 11 bases stayed unmatched. The CDR3 sequence is 15 residues long. The germline V gene has CDR1 LNHDA and CDR2 SQIVND (reference sequence). The CDR3 DNA is TGTGCCAGTTTTGGCAGGCCGGGGGGGGCCGGGGAGCTGTTTTTT. Translated, it gives CASFGRPGGAGELFF.

Only a few counts were recorded for this clone. V gene TRBV2 combines with J gene TRBJ1-2; 9 bases map to TRBD1. The CDR3 spans 13 residues. Trimming at V came to 4 bases and at J to 3 bases, leaving 0 bases not matched to a gene. CDR1 is SNHLY, CDR2 FYNNEI, per germline. In DNA, the CDR3 is TGTGCCAGCAGTGGACAGGGGGACTATGGCTACACCTTC. It codes for CASSGQGDYGYTF.

V is TRBV27 and J is TRBJ2-2, with TRBD2 as a possible D gene (6 bases). There are 19 residues in the CDR3. Per germline, CDR1 MNHEY and CDR2 SMNVEV (reference sequence). Trimming took 1 base from V and 3 from J, leaving 21 bases between them. The CDR3 sequence is CASSLLSLVATGDTGELFF. In nucleotides, the CDR3 is TGTGCCAGCAGTTTATTGTCCCTTGTAGCAACGGGGGACACCGGGGAGCTGTTTTTT.

The sample holds one count of this clone. The genes are TRBV5-1 and TRBJ1-6; 10 bases are shared with TRBD1. Germline V lookup: CDR1 SGHRS, CDR2 YFSETQ. V was pared by 1 base and J by 8 bases, with 6 bases of the junction left unmatched. This CDR3 has 16 residues. CDR3 nucleotides: TGCGCCAGCAGCTTGTTGACAGGGGGCCTTGATTCACCCCTCCACTTT. Amino acids: CASSLLTGGLDSPLHF. The full variable domain, completed using reference TRBV5-1 and TRBJ1-6, is KAGVTQTPRYLIKTRGQQVTLSCSPISGHRSVSWYQQTPGQGLQFLFEYFSETQRNKGNFPGRFSGRQFSNSRSEMNVSTLELGDSALYLCASSLLTGGLDSPLHFGNGTRLTVT.

This sequence joins TRBV6-2 or TRBV6-3 and TRBJ2-1; tentatively, D is TRBD2 (5 bases). The V gene's germline CDR1 is MNHEY and CDR2 SVGEGT. The CDR3 is made up of 12 amino acids. V lost 5 bases to trimming and J lost 3 bases, with 5 bases between them. The CDR3 DNA reads as TGTGCCAGCAGTAGCGGCTACAATGAGCAGTTCTTC. Encoded protein: CASSSGYNEQFF.

CDR3 sequence reads: CASSLAGQGDGSPLHF. The CDR3 coding sequence is TGTGCCAGCTCCTTAGCGGGACAGGGGGACGGATCACCCCTCCACTTT. The V and J genes are TRBV18 and TRBJ1-6; TRBD1 aligns across 11 bases. Germline V gene lookup returns CDR1 KGHSH and CDR2 LQKENI. V dropped 6 bases and J dropped 10; count of bases not matched to a gene: 11. The CDR3 loop spans 16 amino acids.

This chain joins TRBV20-1 and TRBJ2-4; D not certain. V was pared by 3 bases and J by 2 bases, with 11 bases between. This CDR3 is built from 14 residues. Germline values: CDR1 DFQATT, CDR2 SNEGSKA (reference sequence). The CDR3 loop is CSASSPLSKNIQYF. The CDR3 DNA follows: TGCAGTGCTAGTTCCCCTCTATCCAAAAACATTCAGTACTTC.